These 17 T cell receptor beta chains originate from one sample sequenced in a study of blood T cell repertoires in COVID-19. The protocol was immunoSEQ multiplex PCR, while the TCRdb copy is restricted to in-frame clones and leaves out a portion. The table records roughly 100,000 clones, more than 80% of them present only once. The sequenced sample consisted of peripheral blood. Receptors originate from a human donor in a cohort sampled during active COVID-19.

The J gene is TRBJ2-2, the V gene TRBV5-8; possible D gene TRBD1, 6 bases. Germline V gives CDR1 SGHTS, CDR2 YDEGEE. Trimming took off 9 bases at V and 3 bases at J, with 24 bases between the two ends. This CDR3 is built from 17 residues. CDR3 sequence: CAIQTGTPLPDTGELFF. CDR3 DNA: TGTGCCATTCAAACCGGGACACCTCTTCCCGACACCGGGGAGCTGTTTTTT.

The genes are TRBV18 and TRBJ2-7; TRBD1 agrees at 12 bases. Germline V gives CDR1 KGHSH, CDR2 LQKENI. The CDR3 totals 17 residues. Germline trimming cut 5 bases from V and 6 bases from J; bases unmatched to any gene: 14. In nucleotides, the CDR3 is TGTGCCAGCTCATCCGGGACAGGGGGCGGTAGCGGGGCCGAGCAGTACTTC. This encodes CASSSGTGGGSGAEQYF.

The CDR3 region is CASSPLRDSTSPLHF. In DNA form, the CDR3 reads TGTGCCAGCTCACCCCTCCGGGACAGTACTTCACCCCTCCACTTT. This rearrangement joins TRBV18 to TRBJ1-6; 7 bases match TRBD1. V shed 3 bases, J shed 9 bases, and the junction held 8 bases outside the gene matches. Germline values: CDR1 KGHSH, CDR2 LQKENI. The CDR3 runs 15 residues. Filled out from reference TRBV18 and TRBJ1-6, the complete variable domain reads NAGVMQNPRHLVRRRGQEARLRCSPMKGHSHVYWYRQLPEEGLKFMVYLQKENIIDESGMPKERFSAEFPKEGPSILRIQQVVRGDSAAYFCASSPLRDSTSPLHFGNGTRLTVT.

The chain links TRBV7-2 to TRBJ1-4; D is possibly TRBD1 (6 bases). Germline V lookup: CDR1 SGHTA, CDR2 FQGNSA. This CDR3 comprises 15 residues. Trimming took 1 base from V and 0 from J, leaving 6 bases between them. CDR3 nucleotide sequence: TGTGCCAGCAGCTTAGACAGGGCAACTAATGAAAAACTGTTTTTT. As protein: CASSLDRATNEKLFF.

In this sample, this clone turned up a few times. In nucleotides, the CDR3 is TGTGCCAGCAGCCAAGATGACAGGCCTACCTACGAGCAGTACTTC. It codes for CASSQDDRPTYEQYF. This chain uses TRBV4-2 with TRBJ2-7; possibly TRBD1 for D (6 bases). V was shortened by 0 bases and J by 2 bases, with 11 bases between the two germline ends. The CDR3 runs to 15 residues. Germline CDR1 LGHNA, CDR2 YNFKEQ.

The chain employs TRBV6-5 and TRBJ2-7; the D gene is possibly TRBD1 (6 bases). Trimming shortened V by 6 bases and J by 0 bases, and 15 bases separated the two germline ends. The CDR3 length is 15 residues. Germline V gene data show CDR1 as MNHEY and CDR2 as SVGAGI. As DNA, the CDR3 is TGTGCCAGCAGGAAGGACAGTCTTAGCTCCTACGAGCAGTACTTC. Its protein is CASRKDSLSSYEQYF.

The rearrangement joins TRBV28 to TRBJ2-4; 9 bases align to TRBD1. This CDR3 region has 16 residues. Germline values: CDR1 MDHEN, CDR2 SYDVKM. V dropped 6 bases and J dropped 2; count of bases not matched to a gene: 8. Here the CDR3 DNA reads TGTGCCAGCAGGCCCGGGACAGGGAAGACCAAAAACATTCAGTACTTC. Translation gives CASRPGTGKTKNIQYF.

V is TRBV20-1 and J is TRBJ2-5; D is unresolved. V was clipped by 6 bases and J by 5 bases, with 10 bases between them. CDR1 and CDR2 from the germline V gene are DFQATT and SNEGSKA (reference sequence). CDR3 length: 11 amino acids. This CDR3 reads CSASLGETQYF. The CDR3 region has the DNA TGCAGTGCATCCCTCGGTGAGACCCAGTACTTC.

This clone was found a few times. V usage is TRBV9 and J usage is TRBJ1-6; 8 bases align to TRBD1. The CDR3 is 15 amino acids. Unmatched junction bases numbered 6, after V lost 3 bases and J lost 7 bases. Germline CDR1 SGDLS, CDR2 YYNGEE. DNA of the CDR3: TGTGCCAGCAGCGGACAGGGGTTCAGCAATTCACCCCTCCACTTT. Its protein product is CASSGQGFSNSPLHF.

This chain links TRBV6-5 with TRBJ1-3, with D possibly matching TRBD1 (6 bases). CDR3 length: 15 residues. The germline V gene encodes CDR1 MNHEY and CDR2 SVGAGI. Deletions cut 5 bases from V and 0 bases from J, with 11 bases between. The chain's CDR3 is CASSPSRGSGNTIYF. The CDR3 DNA reads as TGTGCCAGCAGTCCCAGCAGGGGCTCTGGAAACACCATATATTTT.

This chain joins TRBV5-4 and TRBJ1-2; 10 nucleotides agree with TRBD1. The CDR3 is made up of 16 amino acids. Germline V gives CDR1 SGHNT, CDR2 YYREEE (reference sequence). The V and J ends lost 2 bases and 2 bases, in that order; junction bases with no gene match: 6. The chain's CDR3 is CASSFFLGQGNYGYTF. For the CDR3, the DNA is TGTGCCAGCAGCTTTTTTCTGGGACAGGGGAACTATGGCTACACCTTC.

This chain links TRBV2 with TRBJ1-2, with 11 bases lining up with TRBD1. J was trimmed by 11 bases and V by 7 bases; bases with no gene match: 9. Germline-derived CDR1 and CDR2 are SNHLY and FYNNEI. The CDR3 spans 13 residues. The DNA of the CDR3 is TGTGCCAGCATACAGGGACAGGGGGTTGGGTACACCTTC. Translating it yields CASIQGQGVGYTF.

The V and J genes are TRBV5-1 and TRBJ1-2; 7 nucleotides agree with TRBD1. There are 16 residues in the CDR3. After removal of 2 bases from V and 6 bases from J, the junction contained 13 bases not matched to a gene. CDR1 and CDR2 (germline): SGHRS, YFSETQ. This CDR3 is CASSLGQAHRIDGYTF. The CDR3 DNA follows: TGCGCCAGCAGCTTAGGACAGGCCCACCGGATTGATGGCTACACCTTC.

The chain's CDR3 is CASSRLGTADTQYF. In nucleotides, the CDR3 is TGTGCCAGCTCACGTCTAGGAACGGCGGATACGCAGTATTTT. The chain carries TRBV18 and TRBJ2-3; no firm D call. V lost 4 bases and J lost 6, with 14 bases in between. The CDR3 sequence is 14 residues long. Germline assignment: CDR1 KGHSH and CDR2 LQKENI.

Points on this clone: The sample carries other DNA sequences with the same CDR3. The rearrangement joins TRBV18 to TRBJ2-7, with 7 bases identical to TRBD1. CDR1 is KGHSH and CDR2 is LQKENI in the germline V gene. The CDR3 sequence is 14 residues long. Trimming at V came to 3 bases and at J to 1 base, leaving 3 bases not matched to a gene. DNA of the CDR3: TGTGCCAGCTCACCTCCGACAGGGTCCTACGAGCAGTACTTC. It is translated as CASSPPTGSYEQYF.

The chain employs TRBV28 and TRBJ1-5; 9 nucleotides align to TRBD1. Per germline, CDR1 MDHEN and CDR2 SYDVKM. The CDR3 totals 17 residues. J gave up 4 bases and V 5 bases, and 12 bases lay outside the gene matches. This CDR3 reads CASSPPGEDRGNQPQHF. CDR3 bases: TGTGCCAGCAGTCCCCCGGGTGAGGACAGGGGTAATCAGCCCCAGCATTTT.

This clone showed up just a few times. The chain recombines TRBV24-1 with TRBJ2-5; perhaps TRBD1 as D (6 bases). V lost 3 bases, J lost 7 bases, and 11 bases lay in between. The V gene's germline CDR1 is KGHDR and CDR2 SFDVKD. The CDR3 extends over 13 amino acids. The CDR3: CATSDTGLWTQYF. The DNA for the CDR3 is TGTGCCACCAGTGATACAGGGTTGTGGACCCAGTACTTC.